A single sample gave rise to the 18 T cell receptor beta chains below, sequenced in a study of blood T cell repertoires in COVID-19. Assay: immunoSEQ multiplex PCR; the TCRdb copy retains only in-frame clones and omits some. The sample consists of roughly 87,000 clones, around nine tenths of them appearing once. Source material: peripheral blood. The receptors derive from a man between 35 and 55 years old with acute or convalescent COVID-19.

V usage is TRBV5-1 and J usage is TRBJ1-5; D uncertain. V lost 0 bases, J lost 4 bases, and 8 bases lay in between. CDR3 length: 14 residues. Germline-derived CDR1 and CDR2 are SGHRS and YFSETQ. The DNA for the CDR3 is TGCGCCAGCAGCTTGGCCGGCGGAAATCAGCCCCAGCATTTT. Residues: CASSLAGGNQPQHF.

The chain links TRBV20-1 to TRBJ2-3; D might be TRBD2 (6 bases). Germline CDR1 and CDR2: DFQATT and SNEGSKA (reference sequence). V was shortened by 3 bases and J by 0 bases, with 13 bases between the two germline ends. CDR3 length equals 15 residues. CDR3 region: CSASELAASTDTQYF. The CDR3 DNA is TGCAGTGCTAGTGAACTAGCAGCAAGCACAGATACGCAGTATTTT.

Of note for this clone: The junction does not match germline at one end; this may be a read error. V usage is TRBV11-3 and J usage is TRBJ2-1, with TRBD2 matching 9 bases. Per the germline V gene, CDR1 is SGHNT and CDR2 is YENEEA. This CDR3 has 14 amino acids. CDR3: CAGSLASGGNEQFF. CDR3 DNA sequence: TGTGCCGGCAGCTTAGCAAGCGGGGGGAATGAGCAGTTCTTC.

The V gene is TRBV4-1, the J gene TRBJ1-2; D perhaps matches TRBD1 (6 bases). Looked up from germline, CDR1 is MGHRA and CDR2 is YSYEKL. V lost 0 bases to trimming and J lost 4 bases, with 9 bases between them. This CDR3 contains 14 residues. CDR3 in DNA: TGCGCCAGCAGCCAAGACAGGGGCGGCTATGGCTACACCTTC. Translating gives CASSQDRGGYGYTF.

As DNA, the CDR3 is TGTGCCAGCAGTTACCAGGGGAACTATGGCTACACCTTC. The encoded protein is CASSYQGNYGYTF. The chain is built from TRBV5-6 and TRBJ1-2; D may be TRBD1 (6 bases). In germline, CDR1 is SGHDT, CDR2 YYEEEE. The CDR3 has 13 residues. Between the trimmed V and J ends, which lost 5 bases and 2 bases, there was a span of 10 bases.

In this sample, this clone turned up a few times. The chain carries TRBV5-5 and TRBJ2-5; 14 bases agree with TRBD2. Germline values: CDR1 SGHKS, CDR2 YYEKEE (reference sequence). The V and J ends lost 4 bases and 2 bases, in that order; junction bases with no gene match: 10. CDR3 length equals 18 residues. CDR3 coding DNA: TGTGCCAGCAGCAAAAGACTAGCGGGGGGGCTGGATCAAGAGACCCAGTACTTC. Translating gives CASSKRLAGGLDQETQYF.

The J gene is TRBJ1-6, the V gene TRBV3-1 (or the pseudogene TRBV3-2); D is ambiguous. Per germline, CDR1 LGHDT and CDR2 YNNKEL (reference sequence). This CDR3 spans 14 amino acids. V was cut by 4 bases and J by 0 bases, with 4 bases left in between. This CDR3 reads CASSPLSYNSPLHF. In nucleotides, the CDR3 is TGTGCCAGCAGCCCACTCTCCTATAATTCACCCCTCCACTTT.

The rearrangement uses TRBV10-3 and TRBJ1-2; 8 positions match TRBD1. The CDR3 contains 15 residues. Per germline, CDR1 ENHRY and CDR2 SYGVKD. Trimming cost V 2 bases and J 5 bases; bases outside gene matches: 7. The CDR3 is CAISETTGEKYGYTF. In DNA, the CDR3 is TGTGCCATCAGTGAGACGACAGGGGAGAAGTATGGCTACACCTTC.

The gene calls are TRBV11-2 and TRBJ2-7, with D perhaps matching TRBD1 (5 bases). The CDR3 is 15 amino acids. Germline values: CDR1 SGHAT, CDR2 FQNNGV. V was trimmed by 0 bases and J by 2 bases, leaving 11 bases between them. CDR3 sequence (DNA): TGTGCCAGCAGCTTAGAAGGGGCCAGTCCCTACGAGCAGTACTTC. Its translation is CASSLEGASPYEQYF.

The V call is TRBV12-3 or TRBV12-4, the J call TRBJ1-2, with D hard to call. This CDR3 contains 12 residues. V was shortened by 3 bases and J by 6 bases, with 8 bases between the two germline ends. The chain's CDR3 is CASSLGGDGYTF. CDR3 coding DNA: TGTGCCAGCAGTTTGGGTGGAGATGGCTACACCTTC.

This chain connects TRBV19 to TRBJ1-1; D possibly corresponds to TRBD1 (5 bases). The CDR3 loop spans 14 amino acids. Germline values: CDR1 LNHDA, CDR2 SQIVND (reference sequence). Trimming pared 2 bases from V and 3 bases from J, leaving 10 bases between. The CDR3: CASSINTGDTEAFF. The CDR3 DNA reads TGTGCCAGTAGTATAAACACAGGCGACACTGAAGCTTTCTTT.

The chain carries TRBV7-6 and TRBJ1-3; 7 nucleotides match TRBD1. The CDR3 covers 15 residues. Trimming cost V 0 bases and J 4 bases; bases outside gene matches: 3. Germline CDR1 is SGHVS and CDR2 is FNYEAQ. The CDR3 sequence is CASSLAQGKGNTIYF. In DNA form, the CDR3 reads TGTGCCAGCAGCTTAGCACAGGGGAAGGGAAACACCATATATTTT.

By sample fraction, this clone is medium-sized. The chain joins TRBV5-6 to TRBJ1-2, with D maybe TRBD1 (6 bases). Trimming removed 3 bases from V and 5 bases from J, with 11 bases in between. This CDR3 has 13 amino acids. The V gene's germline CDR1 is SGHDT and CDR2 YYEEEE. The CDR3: CASSSLGQYGYTF. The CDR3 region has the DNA TGTGCCAGCAGCTCGTTAGGACAGTATGGCTACACCTTC.

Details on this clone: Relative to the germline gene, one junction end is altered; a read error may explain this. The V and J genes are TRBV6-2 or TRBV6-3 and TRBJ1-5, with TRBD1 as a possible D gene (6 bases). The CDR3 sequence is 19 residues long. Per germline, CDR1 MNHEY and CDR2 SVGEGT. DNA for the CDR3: TGTGCCAGCAGTCACTCGGATAGGGGGGGTGACCTTGGCAATCAGCCCCAGCATTTT. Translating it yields CASSHSDRGGDLGNQPQHF.

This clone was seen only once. CDR3 bases: TGTGCCAGCAGCCCTCAGCGAATTTCCTACAATGAGCAGTTCTTC. Amino acid sequence: CASSPQRISYNEQFF. The chain has TRBV7-9 and TRBJ2-1, with D unresolved. Trimming removed 5 bases at V and 1 base at J, with 12 bases between. Per the germline V gene, CDR1 is SEHNR and CDR2 is FQNEAQ (reference sequence). The CDR3 length is 15 residues.

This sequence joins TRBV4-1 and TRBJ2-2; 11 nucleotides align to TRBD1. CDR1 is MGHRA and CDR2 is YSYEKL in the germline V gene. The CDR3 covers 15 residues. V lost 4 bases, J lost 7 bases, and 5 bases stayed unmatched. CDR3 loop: CASSPGQGAIGELFF. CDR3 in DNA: TGCGCCAGCAGCCCTGGACAGGGGGCCATCGGGGAGCTGTTTTTT.

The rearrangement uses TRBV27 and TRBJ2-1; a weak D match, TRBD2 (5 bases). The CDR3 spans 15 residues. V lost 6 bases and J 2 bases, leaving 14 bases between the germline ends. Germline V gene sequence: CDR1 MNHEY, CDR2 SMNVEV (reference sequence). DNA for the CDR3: TGTGCCAGCAGCTCCCTGGACTCCGCCTACAATGAGCAGTTCTTC. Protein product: CASSSLDSAYNEQFF.

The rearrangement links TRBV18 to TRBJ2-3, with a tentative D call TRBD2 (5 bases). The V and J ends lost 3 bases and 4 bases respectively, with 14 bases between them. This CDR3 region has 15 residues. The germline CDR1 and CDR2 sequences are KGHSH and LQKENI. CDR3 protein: CASSPGMGAADTQYF. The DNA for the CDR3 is TGTGCCAGCTCACCCGGGATGGGAGCGGCAGATACGCAGTATTTT.